One and the same sample provided the 24 T cell receptor beta chains below, sequenced in a study of CD8 T cells in Susac syndrome. RNA amounts of roughly 0.5 to 1 ug underwent reverse transcription with random hexamers. Using its own MiXCR run on the immunoSEQ multiplex PCR reads, TCRdb lists one record per CDR3 protein. The repertoire holds about 280,000 distinct CDR3 sequences, with 80% to 90% as singletons. Source material: CD8+ T cells from PBMCs. The receptors originated from a human donor with multiple sclerosis.

The rearrangement joins TRBV7-9 to TRBJ2-7, with D perhaps TRBD1 (5 bases). The CDR3 loop spans 14 amino acids. Germline assignment: CDR1 SEHNR and CDR2 FQNEAQ (reference sequence). V was clipped by 5 bases and J by 5 bases, with 16 bases between them. The CDR3 DNA reads as TGTGCCAGCAGCGATAGGCTACGACAGAACGAGCAGTACTTC. As protein: CASSDRLRQNEQYF.

The sample holds a few counts of this clonotype. The rearrangement joins TRBV6-5 to TRBJ2-6, with D perhaps matching TRBD1 or TRBD2 (5 bases each). The CDR3 extends over 16 amino acids. Trimming removed 0 bases from V and 3 bases from J, with 9 bases in between. Looked up from germline, CDR1 is MNHEY and CDR2 is SVGAGI. CDR3 sequence: CASSYSGVGGANVLTF. CDR3 bases: TGTGCCAGCAGTTACTCGGGGGTTGGTGGGGCCAACGTCCTGACTTTC.

The table lists this clonotype with a count of one. The J gene is TRBJ2-2, the V gene TRBV19; 12 bases line up with TRBD2. V lost 3 bases and J lost 2; bases outside the gene matches: 7. CDR1 and CDR2 from the germline V gene are LNHDA and SQIVND (reference sequence). The CDR3 covers 18 residues. This chain's CDR3 is CASSIQTSGRGNTGELFF. In nucleotides, the CDR3 is TGTGCCAGTAGTATCCAGACTAGCGGGAGAGGTAACACCGGGGAGCTGTTTTTT.

The chain uses TRBV10-3 and TRBJ2-5, with D possibly matching TRBD2 (6 bases). V was trimmed by 7 bases and J by 7 bases, leaving 16 bases between them. Germline V CDR1 and CDR2: ENHRY, SYGVKD. The CDR3 is 13 amino acids. CDR3 DNA sequence: TGTGCCATCAAGGTCCCTAGCGAGCGGACCCAGTACTTC. Amino acid sequence: CAIKVPSERTQYF.

The chain couples TRBV12-3 or TRBV12-4 to TRBJ2-3; 10 nucleotides line up with TRBD1. Trimming at V came to 3 bases and at J to 6 bases, leaving 18 bases not matched to a gene. The CDR3 spans 19 residues. CDR3 nucleotide sequence: TGTGCCAGCAGTTTGAGTTCTACCTCCAGACAGGGGGCTCTTGATACGCAGTATTTT. Protein product: CASSLSSTSRQGALDTQYF.

This chain connects TRBV15 to TRBJ2-5; TRBD2 matches at 12 bases. This CDR3 spans 18 amino acids. After removal of 1 base from V and 5 bases from J, the junction contained 11 bases not matched to a gene. Germline assignment: CDR1 LNHNV and CDR2 YYDKDF (reference sequence). CDR3 nucleotide sequence: TGTGCCACCAGCAGAGCCCTACAACTAGCGGGGGGACGGGAGACCCAGTACTTC. It specifies CATSRALQLAGGRETQYF.

The chain joins TRBV9 to TRBJ1-4; possible D gene TRBD1, 5 bases. CDR3 length equals 14 residues. CDR1 SGDLS and CDR2 YYNGEE come from the germline V gene. V lost 3 bases and J lost 5, with 11 bases in between. The CDR3 protein is CASSAPGGNEKLFF. The CDR3 nucleotides read TGTGCCAGCAGCGCACCGGGGGGGAATGAAAAACTGTTTTTT.

The chain carries TRBV9 and TRBJ1-2; possibly TRBD1 for D (6 bases). Germline loops: CDR1 SGDLS, CDR2 YYNGEE. The CDR3 is 17 residues long. V was pared by 2 bases and J by 4 bases, with 21 bases between. CDR3 nucleotide sequence: TGTGCCAGCAGCGTCTCCGGGACACCGGGACGTGGCTATGGCTACACCTTC. As protein: CASSVSGTPGRGYGYTF.

V and J are TRBV27 and TRBJ1-4; 8 bases align to TRBD1. Germline CDR1 reads MNHEY; CDR2 reads SMNVEV (reference sequence). The CDR3 consists of 13 residues. Germline trimming cut 5 bases from V and 6 bases from J; bases unmatched to any gene: 2. CDR3 amino acids: CASSDRGYEKLFF. CDR3 DNA sequence: TGTGCCAGCAGTGACAGGGGATATGAAAAACTGTTTTTT.

The genes are TRBV27 and TRBJ2-7; 10 bases are shared with TRBD2. The J segment lost 2 bases and the V segment lost 2 bases, leaving 0 bases of the junction unmatched. The CDR3 sequence is 14 residues long. CDR1 MNHEY and CDR2 SMNVEV come from the germline V gene (reference sequence). The CDR3 loop reads CASSLSGRAYEQYF. The CDR3 DNA follows: TGTGCCAGCAGTTTAAGCGGGAGGGCCTACGAGCAGTACTTC.

This clonotype was seen only a few times. The CDR3 protein is CASSRPDRIQETQYF. The CDR3 nucleotides read TGTGCCAGCAGTCGCCCCGACAGGATACAAGAGACCCAGTACTTC. V usage is TRBV6-1 and J usage is TRBJ2-5, with a tentative D call TRBD1 (6 bases). CDR1 and CDR2 (germline): MNHNS, SASEGT. The V end was cut by 5 bases, the J end by 2 bases, with 15 bases between. The CDR3 loop spans 15 amino acids.

This chain joins TRBV6-1 and TRBJ2-5, with D perhaps assigned TRBD1 or TRBD2 (6 bases each). Trimming removed 6 bases at V and 1 base at J, with 15 bases between. CDR3 length equals 15 residues. In germline, CDR1 is MNHNS, CDR2 SASEGT. CDR3 sequence (DNA): TGTGCCAGCAGGGGGGGCCTGGGAACCCAAGAGACCCAGTACTTC. Translating gives CASRGGLGTQETQYF.

This clonotype was found once. The chain recombines TRBV27 with TRBJ1-1, with D tentatively TRBD1 (6 bases). The V end lost 8 bases, the J end lost 4 bases, and 14 bases lay between the germline ends. Looked up from germline, CDR1 is MNHEY and CDR2 is SMNVEV (reference sequence). The CDR3 is made up of 13 amino acids. The DNA for the CDR3 is TGTGCCAGCCTGGGGGCGGGGGGCACTGAAGCTTTCTTT. It is translated as CASLGAGGTEAFF.

The genes are TRBV7-9 and TRBJ2-1; D unclear. Deletions cut 1 base from V and 0 bases from J, with 10 bases between. The CDR3 contains 16 residues. Germline CDR1 and CDR2: SEHNR and FQNEAQ (reference sequence). The CDR3 DNA sequence: TGTGCCAGCAGCTTAGGTCCCCTCTACTCCTACAATGAGCAGTTCTTC. Its translation is CASSLGPLYSYNEQFF. Supplemented by reference TRBV7-9 and TRBJ2-1, the full variable domain reads DTGVSQNPRHKITKRGQNVTFRCDPISEHNRLYWYRQTLGQGPEFLTYFQNEAQLEKSRLLSDRFSAERPKGSFSTLEIQRTEQGDSAMYLCASSLGPLYSYNEQFFGPGTRLTVL.

Here the CDR3 reads CSARLKRLAGGYNEQFF. CDR3 coding DNA: TGCAGTGCTAGACTTAAAAGACTAGCGGGAGGGTACAATGAGCAGTTCTTC. The J gene is TRBJ2-1, the V gene TRBV20-1, with 14 bases that match TRBD2. The CDR3 extends over 17 amino acids. Germline V gives CDR1 DFQATT, CDR2 SNEGSKA (reference sequence). The V gene end was trimmed by 2 bases and the J gene end by 4 bases; junction bases not matched to a gene: 7.

The chain combines TRBV11-2 with TRBJ1-3; TRBD1 might be the D (5 bases). CDR3 length equals 12 residues. Germline CDR1 and CDR2: SGHAT and FQNNGV. V was clipped by 7 bases and J by 8 bases, with 12 bases between them. CDR3 residues: CASTPQGHTIYF. CDR3 DNA: TGTGCCAGCACCCCTCAGGGTCACACCATATATTTT.

The chain links TRBV7-3 to TRBJ2-3, with D tentatively TRBD2 (5 bases). The length of the CDR3 is 15 residues. From germline, CDR1 is SGHTA and CDR2 FQGTGA. V lost 2 bases to trimming and J lost 2 bases, with 11 bases between them. The CDR3: CASSLLARVTDTQYF. CDR3 bases: TGTGCCAGCAGCTTACTAGCCCGGGTCACAGATACGCAGTATTTT.

The J gene is TRBJ2-4, the V gene TRBV29-1, with 7 positions matching TRBD2. The CDR3 loop spans 11 amino acids. Germline V gives CDR1 SQVTM, CDR2 ANQGSEA. DNA for the CDR3: TGCAGTGGGGGTGCGGGGGACATTCAGTACTTC. Translating gives CSGGAGDIQYF.

This chain uses TRBV6-2 or TRBV6-3 with TRBJ2-1; TRBD2 agrees at 15 bases. CDR3 length: 19 amino acids. CDR1 and CDR2 from the germline V gene are MNHEY and SVGEGT. With V trimmed by 6 bases and J by 0 bases, 9 bases remained unmatched. The CDR3 DNA reads TGTGCCAGCAGCGCTTGGGGGACTAGCGGGGGGAGCTCCTACAATGAGCAGTTCTTC. As protein: CASSAWGTSGGSSYNEQFF.

The chain uses TRBV24-1 and TRBJ1-5; 9 nucleotides match TRBD1. V lost 4 bases to trimming and J lost 4 bases; unmatched junction nucleotides: 4. The CDR3 has 15 amino acids. The V gene's germline CDR1 is KGHDR and CDR2 SFDVKD. Written as DNA, the CDR3 is TGTGCCACCAGTGAGTTCGACAGGGGGAATCAGCCCCAGCATTTT. Its protein is CATSEFDRGNQPQHF.

The V gene is TRBV20-1, the J gene TRBJ2-2; 8 nucleotides agree with TRBD2. This CDR3 spans 15 amino acids. The junction had 9 bases not matched to a gene; V was cut back by 2 bases and J by 7 bases. Germline V gives CDR1 DFQATT, CDR2 SNEGSKA (reference sequence). The CDR3 spells CSARSQRESHGELFF. CDR3 DNA: TGCAGTGCTAGAAGCCAGCGGGAGTCCCACGGGGAGCTGTTTTTT.

This clonotype was seen more than once but under ten times. This sequence joins TRBV7-9 and TRBJ2-7; 7 nucleotides match TRBD1. The CDR3 covers 14 residues. Trimming took 4 bases from V and 2 from J; bases not matched to a gene: 5. In germline, CDR1 is SEHNR, CDR2 FQNEAQ (reference sequence). CDR3 in DNA: TGTGCCAGCAGCTCGGACAGGTTCCCCTACGAGCAGTACTTC. Translation: CASSSDRFPYEQYF.

The chain links TRBV11-2 to TRBJ1-2; D might be TRBD1 (6 bases). Germline V gene sequence: CDR1 SGHAT, CDR2 FQNNGV. The CDR3 spans 17 residues. V lost 3 bases to trimming and J lost 6 bases, with 23 bases between them. The CDR3 here is CASSFVGGIRMMDGYTF. CDR3 coding DNA: TGTGCCAGCAGCTTCGTAGGGGGTATTCGGATGATGGATGGCTACACCTTC.

The V call is TRBV6-5, the J call TRBJ2-7; no reliable D call. With 8 bases removed from V and 3 bases from J, the gap between germline ends came to 14 bases. The CDR3 sequence is 13 residues long. Germline loops: CDR1 MNHEY, CDR2 SVGAGI. In DNA form, the CDR3 reads TGTGCCAGCGGCCCGACTCCAAACTACGAGCAGTACTTC. Protein sequence: CASGPTPNYEQYF.